The TCR beta chain described here comes from a study of cytomegalovirus exposure and HLA in healthy donors. About the research overall: Tens of millions of unique TCR sequences came from HLA-typed donors in an early release. Of the donors genotyped, several hundred in all, 75% to 85% fell in the Caucasian-associated ancestry cluster. Overall study results and limits: Likely technical artifact: a cluster of highly shared sequence variants. Researchers reported that a few CMV-associated chains were confirmed in vitro as CMV antigen-specific.

A note on this clone: Its antigen is as yet unknown.

The PCR employed 60 Vbeta primers together with 13 Jbeta primers. Profiled with immunoSEQ multiplex PCR; TCRdb holds only in-frame clones, not every one. The sample has around 130,000 clones; about 74% are singletons. Germline-derived CDR1 and CDR2 are GTSNPN and SVGIG (reference sequence). The length of the CDR3 is 16 residues. Trimming removed 0 bases at V and 4 bases at J, with 18 bases between. The sequence derives from a woman aged 55-75 years in good health and CMV-seronegative. The V and J genes are TRBV30 and TRBJ2-5; D is possibly TRBD1 (6 bases). Sample: PBMCs. This CDR3 is CAWSVPVYRERETQYF. The CDR3 DNA reads TGTGCCTGGAGTGTCCCAGTATACAGGGAGAGAGAGACCCAGTACTTC.